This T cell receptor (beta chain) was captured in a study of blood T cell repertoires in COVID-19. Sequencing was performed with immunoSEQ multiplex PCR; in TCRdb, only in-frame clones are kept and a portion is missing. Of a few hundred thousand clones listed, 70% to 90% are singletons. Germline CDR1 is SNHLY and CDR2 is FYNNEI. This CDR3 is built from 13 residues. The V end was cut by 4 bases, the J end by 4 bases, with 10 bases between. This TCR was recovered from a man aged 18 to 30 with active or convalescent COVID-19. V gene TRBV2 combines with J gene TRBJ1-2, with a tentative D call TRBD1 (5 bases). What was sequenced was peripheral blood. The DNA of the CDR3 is TGTGCCAGCAGTGCCCAGGGAAGCTATGGCTACACCTTC. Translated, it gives CASSAQGSYGYTF.